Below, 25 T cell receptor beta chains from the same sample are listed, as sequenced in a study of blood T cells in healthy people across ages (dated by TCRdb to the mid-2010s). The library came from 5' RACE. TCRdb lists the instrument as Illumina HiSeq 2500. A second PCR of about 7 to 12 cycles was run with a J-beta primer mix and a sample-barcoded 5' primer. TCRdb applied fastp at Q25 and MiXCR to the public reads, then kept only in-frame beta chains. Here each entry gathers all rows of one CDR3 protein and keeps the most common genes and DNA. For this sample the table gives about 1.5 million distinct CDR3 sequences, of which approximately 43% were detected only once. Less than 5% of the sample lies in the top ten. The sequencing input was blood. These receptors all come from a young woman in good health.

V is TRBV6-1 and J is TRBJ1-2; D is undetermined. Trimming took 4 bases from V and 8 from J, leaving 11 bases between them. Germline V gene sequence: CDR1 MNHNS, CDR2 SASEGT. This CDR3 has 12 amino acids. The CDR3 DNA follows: TGTGCCAGCAGTGGGTCAGGAGAGGGCTACACCTTC. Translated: CASSGSGEGYTF.

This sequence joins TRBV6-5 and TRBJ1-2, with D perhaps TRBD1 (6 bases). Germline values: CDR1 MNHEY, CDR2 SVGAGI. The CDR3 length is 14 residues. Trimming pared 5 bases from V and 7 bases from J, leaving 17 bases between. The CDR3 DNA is TGTGCCAGCAGTCCCGACAGGAGAGGATTTGGCTACACCTTC. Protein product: CASSPDRRGFGYTF.

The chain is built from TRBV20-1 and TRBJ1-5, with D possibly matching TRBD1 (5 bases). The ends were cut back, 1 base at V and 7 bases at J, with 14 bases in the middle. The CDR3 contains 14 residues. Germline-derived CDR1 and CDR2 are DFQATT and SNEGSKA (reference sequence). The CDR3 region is CSARGDERGQPQHF. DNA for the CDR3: TGCAGTGCTAGAGGCGATGAGCGGGGGCAGCCCCAGCATTTT.

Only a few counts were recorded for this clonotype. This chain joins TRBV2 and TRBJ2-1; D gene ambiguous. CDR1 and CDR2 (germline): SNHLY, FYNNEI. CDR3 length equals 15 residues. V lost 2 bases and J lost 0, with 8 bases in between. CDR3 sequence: CASSESAFSYNEQFF. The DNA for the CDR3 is TGTGCCAGCAGTGAAAGCGCGTTCTCCTACAATGAGCAGTTCTTC.

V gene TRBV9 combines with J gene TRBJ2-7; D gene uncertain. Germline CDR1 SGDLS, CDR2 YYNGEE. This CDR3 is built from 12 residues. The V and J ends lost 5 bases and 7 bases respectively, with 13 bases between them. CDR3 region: CASRGSGQEQYF. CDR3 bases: TGTGCCAGCAGAGGGTCCGGCCAAGAGCAGTACTTC.

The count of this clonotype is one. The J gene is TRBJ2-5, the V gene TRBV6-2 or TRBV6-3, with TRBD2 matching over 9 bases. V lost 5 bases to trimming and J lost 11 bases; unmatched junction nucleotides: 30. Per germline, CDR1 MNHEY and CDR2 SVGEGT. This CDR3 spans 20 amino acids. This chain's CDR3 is CASSGGWVAPTSGIQWEQYF. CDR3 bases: TGTGCCAGCAGTGGGGGATGGGTAGCCCCGACTAGCGGTATACAATGGGAGCAGTACTTC.

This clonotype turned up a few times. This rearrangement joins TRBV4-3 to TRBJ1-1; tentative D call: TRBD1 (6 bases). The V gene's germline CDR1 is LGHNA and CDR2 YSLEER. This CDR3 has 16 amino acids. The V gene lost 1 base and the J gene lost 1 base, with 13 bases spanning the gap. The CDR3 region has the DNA TGCGCCAGCAGCCAAGTAATAATGGGGGCGAACACTGAAGCTTTCTTT. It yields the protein CASSQVIMGANTEAFF.

The CDR3: CASSVGGQNYNEQFF. Here the CDR3 DNA reads TGTGCCAGCAGCGTCGGGGGTCAAAATTACAATGAGCAGTTCTTC. V usage is TRBV9 and J usage is TRBJ2-1; D perhaps matches TRBD2 (6 bases). Germline assignment: CDR1 SGDLS and CDR2 YYNGEE. The CDR3 length is 15 residues. With 2 bases removed from V and 4 bases from J, the gap between germline ends came to 13 bases.

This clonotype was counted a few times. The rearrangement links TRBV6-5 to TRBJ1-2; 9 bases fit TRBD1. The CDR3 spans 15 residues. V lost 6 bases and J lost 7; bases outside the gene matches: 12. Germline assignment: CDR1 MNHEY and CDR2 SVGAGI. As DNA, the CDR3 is TGTGCCAGCAGCCCTACTTCGGACAGGGGAGGTGGCTACACCTTC. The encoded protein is CASSPTSDRGGGYTF.

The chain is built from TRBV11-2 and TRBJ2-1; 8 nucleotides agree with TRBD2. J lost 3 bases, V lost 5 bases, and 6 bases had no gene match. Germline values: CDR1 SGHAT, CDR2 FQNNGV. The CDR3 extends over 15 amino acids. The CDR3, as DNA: TGTGCCAGCAGCGGAACTAGCGGCTACTACAATGAGCAGTTCTTC. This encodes CASSGTSGYYNEQFF.

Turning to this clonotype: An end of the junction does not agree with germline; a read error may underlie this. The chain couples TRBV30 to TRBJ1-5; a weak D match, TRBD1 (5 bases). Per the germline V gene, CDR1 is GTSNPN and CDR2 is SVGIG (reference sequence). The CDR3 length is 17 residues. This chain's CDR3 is CAWSDPYPGIGNQLQHF. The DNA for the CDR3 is TGTGCCTGGAGTGACCCCTACCCAGGGATTGGCAATCAGCTCCAGCATTTT.

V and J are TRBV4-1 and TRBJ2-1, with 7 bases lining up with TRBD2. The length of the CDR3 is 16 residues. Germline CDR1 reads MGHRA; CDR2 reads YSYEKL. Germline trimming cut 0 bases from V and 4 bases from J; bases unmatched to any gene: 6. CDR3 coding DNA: TGCGCCAGCAGCCAAGACACACTAGCGAGGTACAATGAGCAGTTCTTC. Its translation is CASSQDTLARYNEQFF.

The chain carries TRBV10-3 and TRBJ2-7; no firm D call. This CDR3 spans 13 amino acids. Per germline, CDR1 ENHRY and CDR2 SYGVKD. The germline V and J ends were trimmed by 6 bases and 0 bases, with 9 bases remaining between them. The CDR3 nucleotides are TGTGCCATCAGCGGGCTTAACTCCTACGAGCAGTACTTC. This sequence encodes CAISGLNSYEQYF.

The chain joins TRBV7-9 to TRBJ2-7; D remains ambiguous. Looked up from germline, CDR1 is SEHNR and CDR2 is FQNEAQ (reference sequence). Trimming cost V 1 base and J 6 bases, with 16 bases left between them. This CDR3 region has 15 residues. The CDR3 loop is CASSLGRLAESEQYF. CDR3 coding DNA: TGTGCCAGCAGCTTAGGCCGCCTGGCGGAGAGCGAGCAGTACTTC.

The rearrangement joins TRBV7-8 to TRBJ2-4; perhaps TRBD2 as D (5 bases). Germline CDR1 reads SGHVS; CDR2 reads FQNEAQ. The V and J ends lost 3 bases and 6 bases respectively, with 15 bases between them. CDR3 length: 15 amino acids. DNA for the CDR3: TGTGCCAGCAGCTTCCAGAGGACGGGGAGAAACATTCAGTACTTC. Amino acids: CASSFQRTGRNIQYF.

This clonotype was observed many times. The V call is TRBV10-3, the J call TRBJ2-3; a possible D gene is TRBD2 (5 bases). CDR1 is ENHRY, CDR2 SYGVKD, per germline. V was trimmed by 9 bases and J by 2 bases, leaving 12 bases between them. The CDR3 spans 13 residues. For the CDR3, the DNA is TGTGCCATTAGCGTCACGCTCACAGATACGCAGTATTTT. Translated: CAISVTLTDTQYF.

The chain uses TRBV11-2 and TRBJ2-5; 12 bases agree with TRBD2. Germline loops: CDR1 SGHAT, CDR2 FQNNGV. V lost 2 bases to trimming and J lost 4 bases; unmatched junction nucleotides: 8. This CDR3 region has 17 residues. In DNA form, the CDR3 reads TGTGCCAGCAGCTTACGTAGCTGGACTAGCGGGATAGAGACCCAGTACTTC. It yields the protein CASSLRSWTSGIETQYF.

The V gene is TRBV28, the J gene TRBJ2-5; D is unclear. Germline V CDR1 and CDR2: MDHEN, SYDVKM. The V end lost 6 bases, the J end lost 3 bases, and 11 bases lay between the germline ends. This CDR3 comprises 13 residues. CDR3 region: CASRAFREETQYF. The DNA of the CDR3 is TGTGCCAGCAGAGCCTTCAGAGAAGAGACCCAGTACTTC. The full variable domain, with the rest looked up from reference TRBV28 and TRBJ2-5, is DVKVTQSSRYLVKRTGEKVFLECVQDMDHENMFWYRQDPGLGLRLIYFSYDVKMKEKGDIPEGYSVSREKKERFSLILESASTNQTSMYLCASRAFREETQYFGPGTRLLVL.

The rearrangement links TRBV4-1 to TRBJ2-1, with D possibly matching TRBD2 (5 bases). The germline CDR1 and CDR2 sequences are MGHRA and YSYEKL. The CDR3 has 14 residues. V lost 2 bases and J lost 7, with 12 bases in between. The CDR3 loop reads CASSQLYPGNEQFF. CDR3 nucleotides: TGCGCCAGCAGCCAACTATATCCGGGGAATGAGCAGTTCTTC.

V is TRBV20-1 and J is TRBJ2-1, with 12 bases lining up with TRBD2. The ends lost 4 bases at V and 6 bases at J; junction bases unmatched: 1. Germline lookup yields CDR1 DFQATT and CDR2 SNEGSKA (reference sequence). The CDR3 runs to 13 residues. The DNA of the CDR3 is TGCAGTGCTATGGGACTAGCGGGCAATGAGCAGTTCTTC. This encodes CSAMGLAGNEQFF.

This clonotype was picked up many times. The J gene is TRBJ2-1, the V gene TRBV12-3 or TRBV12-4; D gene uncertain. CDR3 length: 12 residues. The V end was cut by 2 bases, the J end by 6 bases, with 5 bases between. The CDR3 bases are TGTGCCAGCAGTTTACAGTCCAATGAGCAGTTCTTC. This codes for CASSLQSNEQFF.

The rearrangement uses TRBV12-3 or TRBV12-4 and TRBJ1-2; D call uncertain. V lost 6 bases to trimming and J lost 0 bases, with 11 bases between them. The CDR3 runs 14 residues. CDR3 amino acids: CASSPDNTNYGYTF. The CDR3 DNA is TGTGCCAGCAGCCCCGACAATACTAACTATGGCTACACCTTC.

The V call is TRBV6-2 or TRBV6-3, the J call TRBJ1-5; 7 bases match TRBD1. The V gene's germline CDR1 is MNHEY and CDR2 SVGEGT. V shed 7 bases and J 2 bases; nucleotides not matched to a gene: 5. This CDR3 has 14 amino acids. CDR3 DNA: TGTGCCAGCAAACCCCAGGGGGGCAATCAGCCCCAGCATTTT. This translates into CASKPQGGNQPQHF.

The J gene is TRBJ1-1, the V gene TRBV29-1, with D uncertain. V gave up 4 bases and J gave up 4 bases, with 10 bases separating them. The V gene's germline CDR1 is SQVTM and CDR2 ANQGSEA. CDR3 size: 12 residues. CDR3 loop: CSVVGLATEAFF. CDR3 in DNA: TGCAGCGTTGTTGGCCTCGCCACTGAAGCTTTCTTT.

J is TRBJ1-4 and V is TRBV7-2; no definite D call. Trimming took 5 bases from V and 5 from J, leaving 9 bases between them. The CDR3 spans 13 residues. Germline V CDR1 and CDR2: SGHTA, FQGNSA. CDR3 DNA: TGTGCCAGCAGCCCACCGTTCAATGAAAAACTGTTTTTT. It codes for CASSPPFNEKLFF.